This entry concerns a single TCR beta chain. Through a sample-barcoded 5' primer and a J-beta primer mix, a second PCR was run for about 6 to 11 cycles. Each of the cDNA molecules was tagged by a template-switch adaptor with 12 random nucleotides. TCRdb recomputed calls from the 5' RACE reads with MiXCR, one row per CDR3 protein. This table holds fewer than 2 million distinct CDR3 sequences, about two fifths found once. The record originates from a study of blood T cells in healthy people across ages. The receptor was derived from a human donor in good health. The source material was blood.

DNA for the CDR3: TGTGCCAGCAGCTTACCCGTTTCGACGTTCTACAATGAGCAGTTCTTC. Translating it yields CASSLPVSTFYNEQFF. The V and J genes are TRBV7-2 and TRBJ2-1; no firm D call. Germline CDR1 and CDR2: SGHTA and FQGNSA. V was trimmed by 2 bases and J by 3 bases, leaving 14 bases between them. The CDR3 totals 16 residues.